The source of this T cell receptor beta chain is a study of T cell repertoires in cytomegalovirus infection. The wider study: From public TCR beta signatures came an indication of both CMV infection and matching HLA type.

This clonotype was recorded at least ten times. Its antigen is not known. The CDR3 is 12 amino acids. The ends were cut back, 6 bases at V and 1 base at J, with 4 bases in the middle. The germline CDR1 and CDR2 sequences are MNHNS and SASEGT. Study conclusions and caveats: Clonotype analysis showed dominance of the ex vivo response by HLA-C-restricted CMV-specific TCR beta clonotypes. Frequencies of public TCR beta families were cumulated, and this identified carriers of CMV plus the relevant HLA.

TCRdb analysed the reads with MiXCR anew, one entry per CDR3 protein. Among under 200,000 distinct CDR3 sequences listed, roughly 9.8% were seen once. The receptor's source is a human donor in good health (CMV status not recorded). Some clones in this sample may be carry-over from other donors' samples. The rearrangement uses TRBV6-1 and TRBJ1-5; no firm D call. Source material: PBMCs. In DNA, the CDR3 is TGTGCCAGCAGGGACAGCAATCAGCCCCAGCATTTT. Translation: CASRDSNQPQHF.